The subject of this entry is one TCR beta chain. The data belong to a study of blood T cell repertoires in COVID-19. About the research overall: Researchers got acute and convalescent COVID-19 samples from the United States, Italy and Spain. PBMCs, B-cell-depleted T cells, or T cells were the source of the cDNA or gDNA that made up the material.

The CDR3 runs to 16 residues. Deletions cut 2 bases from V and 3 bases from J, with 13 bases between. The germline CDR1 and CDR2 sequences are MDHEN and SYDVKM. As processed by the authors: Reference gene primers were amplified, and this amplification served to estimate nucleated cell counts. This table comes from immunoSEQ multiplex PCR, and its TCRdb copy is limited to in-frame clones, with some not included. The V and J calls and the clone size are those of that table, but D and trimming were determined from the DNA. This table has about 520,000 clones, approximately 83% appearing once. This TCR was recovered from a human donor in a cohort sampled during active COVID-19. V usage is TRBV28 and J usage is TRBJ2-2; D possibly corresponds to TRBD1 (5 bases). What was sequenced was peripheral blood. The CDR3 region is CASSLVRTLYTGELFF. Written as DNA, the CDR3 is TGTGCCAGCAGTTTAGTTAGGACACTTTACACCGGGGAGCTGTTTTTT.